These 28 T cell receptor beta chains were all obtained from the same sample, sequenced in a study of neoadjuvant anti-PD-1 for oral cavity cancer. TCRdb keeps only in-frame clones here, not all; method: immunoSEQ multiplex PCR. The sample lists about 14,000 clones, about 61% occurring once. Here the sequenced sample was PBMCs, taken before nivolumab (anti-PD-1) treatment. The receptors stem from a person aged 35 to 85 with oral cavity squamous cell carcinoma.

As regards this clone: Germline and junction disagree at one end, which may indicate a read error. This sequence joins TRBV5-6 and TRBJ2-1; 8 bases map to TRBD1. CDR1 and CDR2 from the germline V gene are SGHDT and YYEEEE. This CDR3 comprises 17 residues. CDR3 sequence (DNA): TGTGCCAGCAGCTTGACTGACAGGGGTCCCTCCTTCAATGAGCAGTTCTTC. This encodes CASSLTDRGPSFNEQFF.

The chain combines TRBV27 with TRBJ2-7, with D uncertain. V lost 5 bases and J lost 5, with 16 bases in between. The CDR3 spans 14 residues. Germline CDR1 is MNHEY and CDR2 is SMNVEV (reference sequence). CDR3: CASSRTYGIHEQYF. CDR3 in DNA: TGTGCCAGCAGTCGGACGTATGGGATACACGAGCAGTACTTC.

The sample holds a few counts of this clone. V and J are TRBV5-1 and TRBJ2-3; D unclear. This CDR3 has 13 amino acids. Deletions cut 1 base from V and 2 bases from J, with 5 bases between. Germline CDR1 is SGHRS and CDR2 is YFSETQ. CDR3 in amino acids: CASSLKFTDTQYF. The CDR3 coding sequence is TGCGCCAGCAGCTTGAAGTTCACAGATACGCAGTATTTT.

This clone occurred a few times. V gene TRBV15 combines with J gene TRBJ1-1; the D is unclear. V dropped 0 bases and J dropped 0 bases, with 11 bases sitting between them. The CDR3 is 16 amino acids. Germline loops: CDR1 LNHNV, CDR2 YYDKDF (reference sequence). The CDR3 spells CATSRDGVLLNTEAFF. For the CDR3, the DNA is TGTGCCACCAGCAGAGATGGAGTGCTCCTGAACACTGAAGCTTTCTTT.

The CDR3 region has the DNA TGCGCCAGCAGCTTAGTGCTACAAAGTAGCTACACCTTC. Translated: CASSLVLQSSYTF. This chain uses TRBV5-1 with TRBJ1-2; D gene unclear. The CDR3 has 13 residues. Germline V gene data show CDR1 as SGHRS and CDR2 as YFSETQ. Trimming stripped 2 bases from V and 9 bases from J, with 14 bases between.

The chain employs TRBV9 and TRBJ2-7, with TRBD1 matching 8 bases. Germline V CDR1 and CDR2: SGDLS, YYNGEE. Trimming cost V 0 bases and J 7 bases; bases outside gene matches: 6. CDR3 size: 14 residues. CDR3 DNA sequence: TGTGCCAGCAGCGTAGGGGACAGGCTTCGTGAGCAGTACTTC. It is translated as CASSVGDRLREQYF. Variable domain in full (rest from reference TRBV9 and TRBJ2-7): DSGVTQTPKHLITATGQRVTLRCSPRSGDLSVYWYQQSLDQGLQFLIQYYNGEERAKGNILERFSAQQFPDLHSELNLSSLELGDSALYFCASSVGDRLREQYFGPGTRLTVT.

The sample holds a few counts of this clone. The V gene is TRBV2, the J gene TRBJ1-2, with TRBD1 matching over 7 bases. V shed 8 bases and J 2 bases; nucleotides not matched to a gene: 11. The CDR3 covers 15 residues. The V gene's germline CDR1 is SNHLY and CDR2 FYNNEI. The CDR3 here is CASSTGFNTNYGYTF. The DNA for the CDR3 is TGTGCCAGCTCGACAGGGTTTAACACCAACTATGGCTACACCTTC.

This chain joins TRBV28 and TRBJ2-7, with TRBD2 identical over 8 bases. Germline-derived CDR1 and CDR2 are MDHEN and SYDVKM. V shed 5 bases and J 6 bases; nucleotides not matched to a gene: 9. The CDR3 spans 14 residues. The CDR3 spells CASSPSGSAIEQYF. Written as DNA, the CDR3 is TGTGCCAGCAGTCCGAGCGGGAGCGCGATCGAGCAGTACTTC.

CDR3 coding DNA: TGTGCCAGCAGTCCTAGGTTCCTGATGGATGGCTACACCTTC. It specifies CASSPRFLMDGYTF. The V call is TRBV27, the J call TRBJ1-2; D gene uncertain. Germline V gives CDR1 MNHEY, CDR2 SMNVEV (reference sequence). The CDR3 covers 14 residues. The V end was cut by 5 bases, the J end by 6 bases, with 16 bases between.

This sequence joins TRBV5-4 and TRBJ2-5, with D possibly called TRBD1 or TRBD2 (5 bases each). The CDR3 is 14 amino acids. The germline V gene encodes CDR1 SGHNT and CDR2 YYREEE (reference sequence). V was cut by 2 bases and J by 5 bases, with 13 bases left in between. The CDR3 DNA follows: TGTGCCAGCAGCTTAGGGGACCTTCGGGAGACCCAGTACTTC. It is translated as CASSLGDLRETQYF.

This clone was counted a few times. The genes are TRBV6-6 and TRBJ2-3, with D perhaps being TRBD1 or TRBD2 (5 bases each). V was trimmed by 6 bases and J by 6 bases, leaving 22 bases between them. The CDR3 covers 16 residues. The germline gives CDR1 MNHNY, CDR2 SVGAGI (reference sequence). CDR3 in DNA: TGTGCCAGCAGCCCGGGGCGGACGAGTCTGGAGGATACGCAGTATTTT. This codes for CASSPGRTSLEDTQYF.

This sequence joins TRBV2 and TRBJ1-6, with TRBD1 matching 8 bases. There are 16 residues in the CDR3. Trimming cost V 4 bases and J 0 bases; bases outside gene matches: 2. Germline CDR1 and CDR2: SNHLY and FYNNEI. The CDR3 loop reads CASSGTGSSYNSPLHF. The CDR3 DNA is TGTGCCAGCAGTGGGACAGGGAGCTCCTATAATTCACCCCTCCACTTT.

This sequence joins TRBV11-2 and TRBJ2-3; D tentatively fits TRBD1 or TRBD2 (6 bases each). CDR3 length: 14 amino acids. Per germline, CDR1 SGHAT and CDR2 FQNNGV. V shed 5 bases and J shed 2 bases, with 11 bases lying between them. The CDR3 loop is CASSNGGYTDTQYF. CDR3 DNA: TGTGCCAGCAGCAACGGGGGCTACACAGATACGCAGTATTTT.

CDR3 DNA: TGTGCCAGCAGCTTAATCCAGGGGGAGACCCAGTACTTC. This translates into CASSLIQGETQYF. The chain carries TRBV5-6 and TRBJ2-5; weak D call: TRBD1 (6 bases). CDR3 size: 13 residues. The germline gives CDR1 SGHDT, CDR2 YYEEEE. The V end was cut by 2 bases, the J end by 5 bases, with 10 bases between. Full variable domain (outside the CDR3, taken from reference TRBV5-6 and TRBJ2-5): DAGVTQSPTHLIKTRGQQVTLRCSPKSGHDTVSWYQQALGQGPQFIFQYYEEEERQRGNFPDRFSGHQFPNYSSELNVNALLLGDSALYLCASSLIQGETQYFGPGTRLLVL.

This clone was counted between two and nine times. This chain connects TRBV5-1 to TRBJ2-1; 13 bases are shared with TRBD2. V shed 3 bases and J 7 bases; nucleotides not matched to a gene: 4. The CDR3 is made up of 15 amino acids. Germline V lookup: CDR1 SGHRS, CDR2 YFSETQ. In DNA, the CDR3 is TGCGCCAGCAGCTCGACTAGCGGGAGGCCGAATGAGCAGTTCTTC. Its protein product is CASSSTSGRPNEQFF. The whole variable domain, remainder taken from reference TRBV5-1 and TRBJ2-1, is KAGVTQTPRYLIKTRGQQVTLSCSPISGHRSVSWYQQTPGQGLQFLFEYFSETQRNKGNFPGRFSGRQFSNSRSEMNVSTLELGDSALYLCASSSTSGRPNEQFFGPGTRLTVL.

V gene TRBV28 combines with J gene TRBJ1-2; 8 bases line up with TRBD1. CDR1 and CDR2 from the germline V gene are MDHEN and SYDVKM. This CDR3 is built from 17 residues. V lost 1 base, J lost 0 bases, and 7 bases stayed unmatched. The CDR3 sequence is CASSLFSTGEANYGYTF. The CDR3 nucleotides read TGTGCCAGCAGTTTATTTTCGACAGGGGAAGCTAACTATGGCTACACCTTC.

The V call is TRBV19, the J call TRBJ1-4; D remains unclear. The CDR3 runs to 12 residues. Per the germline V gene, CDR1 is LNHDA and CDR2 is SQIVND (reference sequence). V lost 0 bases, J lost 11 bases, and 7 bases lay in between. This CDR3 is CASSIDPGKLFF. Written as DNA, the CDR3 is TGTGCCAGTAGTATAGATCCCGGGAAACTGTTTTTT. Combining the CDR3 with reference TRBV19 and TRBJ1-4 gives the whole variable domain DGGITQSPKYLFRKEGQNVTLSCEQNLNHDAMYWYRQDPGQGLRLIYYSQIVNDFQKGDIAEGYSVSREKKESFPLTVTSAQKNPTAFYLCASSIDPGKLFFGSGTQLSVL.

J is TRBJ2-2 and V is TRBV4-1; D is ambiguous. Trimming left V 0 bases short and J 6 bases short, with 11 bases between. The CDR3 is 15 residues long. The germline V gene has CDR1 MGHRA and CDR2 YSYEKL. CDR3 amino acids: CASSQEIGRAGELFF. The CDR3 DNA sequence: TGCGCCAGCAGCCAAGAAATAGGCAGAGCCGGGGAGCTGTTTTTT.

This sequence joins TRBV5-4 and TRBJ2-4; D is perhaps TRBD2 (5 bases). Germline CDR1 and CDR2: SGHNT and YYREEE (reference sequence). Trimming took off 2 bases at V and 8 bases at J, with 11 bases between the two ends. The CDR3 has 13 residues. CDR3 nucleotides: TGTGCCAGCAGCTTAGGAGCGCGGGACATTCAGTACTTC. This gives the protein CASSLGARDIQYF.

The chain combines TRBV10-3 with TRBJ1-2, with 8 bases that match TRBD1. The CDR3 sequence is 12 residues long. Germline V lookup: CDR1 ENHRY, CDR2 SYGVKD. The trim removed 9 bases at V and 6 bases at J, leaving 6 bases unmatched. CDR3 residues: CAILDRDDGYTF. The DNA for the CDR3 is TGTGCCATTTTGGACAGGGACGATGGCTACACCTTC.

The chain links TRBV11-3 to TRBJ2-2; 9 positions match TRBD2. V lost 4 bases to trimming and J lost 5 bases; unmatched junction nucleotides: 8. The length of the CDR3 is 16 residues. Per the germline V gene, CDR1 is SGHNT and CDR2 is YENEEA. The CDR3 DNA reads TGTGCCAGCAGCTCCCCTAGCGGGAAAAGAACCGGGGAGCTGTTTTTT. Amino acid sequence: CASSSPSGKRTGELFF.

The V and J genes are TRBV5-1 and TRBJ2-7; possibly TRBD1 for D (6 bases). The CDR3 sequence is 15 residues long. The V end was cut by 2 bases, the J end by 2 bases, with 14 bases between. Germline loops: CDR1 SGHRS, CDR2 YFSETQ. CDR3 region: CASSLQGKSTYEQYF. CDR3 bases: TGCGCCAGCAGCTTACAGGGTAAATCTACCTACGAGCAGTACTTC.

The chain recombines TRBV19 with TRBJ1-4, with D possibly being TRBD1 (5 bases). This CDR3 is 13 amino acids long. Germline CDR1 is LNHDA and CDR2 is SQIVND (reference sequence). V was pared by 7 bases and J by 6 bases, with 12 bases between. The CDR3 region is CASNHRSHEKLFF. CDR3 nucleotides: TGTGCCAGTAATCACAGGTCGCATGAAAAACTGTTTTTT.

The rearrangement uses TRBV9 and TRBJ2-7, with a tentative D call TRBD2 (6 bases). The germline gives CDR1 SGDLS, CDR2 YYNGEE. Trimming shortened V by 4 bases and J by 2 bases, and 16 bases separated the two germline ends. CDR3 length: 15 residues. CDR3 sequence: CASSPLSGLAYEQYF. The CDR3 nucleotides are TGTGCCAGCAGCCCTCTCTCGGGACTGGCCTACGAGCAGTACTTC.

The chain combines TRBV5-1 with TRBJ1-1; TRBD1 is a possible D gene (5 bases). Deletions cut 0 bases from V and 5 bases from J, with 11 bases between. The CDR3 sequence is 14 residues long. Germline CDR1 reads SGHRS; CDR2 reads YFSETQ. CDR3 sequence: CASSLVGGGTEAFF. Written as DNA, the CDR3 is TGCGCCAGCAGCTTGGTCGGGGGTGGAACTGAAGCTTTCTTT.

The rearrangement links TRBV5-4 to TRBJ1-5, with no clear D. The CDR3 extends over 13 amino acids. V lost 4 bases and J 7 bases, leaving 12 bases between the germline ends. Per germline, CDR1 SGHNT and CDR2 YYREEE (reference sequence). CDR3 loop: CASSPGNDQPQHF. CDR3 bases: TGTGCCAGCAGCCCCGGAAACGACCAGCCCCAGCATTTT.

This chain connects TRBV28 to TRBJ1-6, with D possibly TRBD1 on 6 matching bases. Trimming shortened V by 6 bases and J by 11 bases, and 17 bases separated the two germline ends. The V gene's germline CDR1 is MDHEN and CDR2 SYDVKM. This CDR3 has 14 amino acids. The CDR3 sequence: CASSLRGGVTPLHF. CDR3 in DNA: TGTGCCAGCAGCCTAAGGGGGGGAGTGACACCCCTCCACTTT. Full variable domain (remainder filled in from reference TRBV28 and TRBJ1-6): DVKVTQSSRYLVKRTGEKVFLECVQDMDHENMFWYRQDPGLGLRLIYFSYDVKMKEKGDIPEGYSVSREKKERFSLILESASTNQTSMYLCASSLRGGVTPLHFGNGTRLTVT.

This chain joins TRBV2 and TRBJ2-3, with D unresolved. The length of the CDR3 is 13 residues. Germline V gene sequence: CDR1 SNHLY, CDR2 FYNNEI. The ends were cut back, 5 bases at V and 0 bases at J, with 6 bases in the middle. Here the CDR3 reads CASSPPSTDTQYF. CDR3 nucleotide sequence: TGTGCCAGCAGTCCCCCTAGCACAGATACGCAGTATTTT. Looking up the rest from reference TRBV2 and TRBJ2-3 gives the full variable domain: EPEVTQTPSHQVTQMGQEVILRCVPISNHLYFYWYRQILGQKVEFLVSFYNNEISEKSEIFDDQFSVERPDGSNFTLKIRSTKLEDSAMYFCASSPPSTDTQYFGPGTRLTVL.